A selection of T cell receptor beta chains follows, all from one sample in a study of blood T cell repertoires in COVID-19. TCRdb keeps only in-frame clones here, not all; method: immunoSEQ multiplex PCR. This table has 250,000 to 350,000 clones, 86% appearing once. The specimen was peripheral blood. All receptors derive from a woman aged 30 to 39 with active or convalescent COVID-19. CDR3s include the opening cysteine and the closing phenylalanine or tryptophan. A D gene is named only where the DNA matches it firmly. Some rows have no size entry. The others give once, few or many, or a class for an expanded clone.

>TRBD1|TRBJ1-3|TRBV18|.
TGTGCCAGCTCACCGGGGACAGTCGGAAACACCATATATTTT
CASSPGTVGNTIYF
>.|TRBJ2-5|TRBV12-3/TRBV12-4|.
TGTGCCAGCAGTTTAGGGTCACTGGAGACCCAGTACTTC
CASSLGSLETQYF
>.|TRBJ1-2|TRBV29-1|.
TGCAGCGTTGAAGGGGGGGACTCACTGAGCTATGGCTACACCTTC
CSVEGGDSLSYGYTF
>TRBD2|TRBJ2-3|TRBV27|once
TGTGCCAGTGGACTAGCGGGGGGCCGTCCCACAGATACGCAGTATTTT
CASGLAGGRPTDTQYF
>.|TRBJ2-2|TRBV28|.
TGTGCCAGCATCCCCGCGTTTCCCACGAACACCGGGGAGCTGTTTTTT
CASIPAFPTNTGELFF
>TRBD2|TRBJ2-4|TRBV3-1/TRBV3-2|.
TGTGCCAGCAGCTCCGAGCGGGGGGAGACCAAAAACATTCAGTACTTC
CASSSERGETKNIQYF
>.|TRBJ1-5|TRBV6-6|.
TGTGCCAGCAGTTACTCGTCCGGGAATCAGCCCCAGCATTTT
CASSYSSGNQPQHF
>TRBD2|TRBJ2-5|TRBV9|.
TGTGCCAGCAGCGTACGTGGCGGGGGGCCCCAAGAGACCCAGTACTTC
CASSVRGGGPQETQYF
>TRBD1|TRBJ2-5|TRBV6-1|.
TGTGCCAGCAGTGAAATAGGGGGCCTCGGGGAGACCCAGTACTTC
CASSEIGGLGETQYF
>.|TRBJ2-3|TRBV30|.
TGTGCCTGGAGTGTGAACGGCAGGAATACGCAGTATTTT
CAWSVNGRNTQYF
>.|TRBJ1-1|TRBV5-1|.
TGCGCCAGCAGCTTGGCCGGGTTGAGTCTGGCCACTGAAGCTTTCTTT
CASSLAGLSLATEAFF
>TRBD1|TRBJ1-1|TRBV6-4|.
TGTGCCAGCAGAGACAGGGGGGGGACTGAAGCTTTCTTT
CASRDRGGTEAFF
>.|TRBJ2-5|TRBV25-1|few
TGTGCCAGCAGCCCATCAGGGCGCGAAGAGACCCAGTACTTC
CASSPSGREETQYF
>.|TRBJ1-2|TRBV6-1|.
TGTGCCAGCAGTGAAGCAGGCAGGGGATATGGCTACACCTTC
CASSEAGRGYGYTF
>.|TRBJ1-3|TRBV4-3|.
TGCGCCAGCAGCCAAGTCGAGGCGTTGGGTCGGGTCCCCGTTCCTGGAAACACCATATATTTT
CASSQVEALGRVPVPGNTIYF
>.|TRBJ2-3|TRBV9|.
TGTGCCAGCAGCGTAGGGAGATCCAGCACAGATACGCAGTATTTT
CASSVGRSSTDTQYF
>.|TRBJ2-7|TRBV9|.
TGTGCCAGCAGCGTATCAGGGAAGGTAAACGAGCAGTACTTC
CASSVSGKVNEQYF
>.|TRBJ2-6|TRBV27|.
TGTGCCAGCAGTGCCGACAGCTCCGGGGCCAACGTCCTGACTTTC
CASSADSSGANVLTF
>TRBD1|TRBJ2-5|TRBV25-1|.
TGTGCCAGCAGCGACCCCCTCGGGACAGGGGGGCAAGAGACCCAGTACTTC
CASSDPLGTGGQETQYF